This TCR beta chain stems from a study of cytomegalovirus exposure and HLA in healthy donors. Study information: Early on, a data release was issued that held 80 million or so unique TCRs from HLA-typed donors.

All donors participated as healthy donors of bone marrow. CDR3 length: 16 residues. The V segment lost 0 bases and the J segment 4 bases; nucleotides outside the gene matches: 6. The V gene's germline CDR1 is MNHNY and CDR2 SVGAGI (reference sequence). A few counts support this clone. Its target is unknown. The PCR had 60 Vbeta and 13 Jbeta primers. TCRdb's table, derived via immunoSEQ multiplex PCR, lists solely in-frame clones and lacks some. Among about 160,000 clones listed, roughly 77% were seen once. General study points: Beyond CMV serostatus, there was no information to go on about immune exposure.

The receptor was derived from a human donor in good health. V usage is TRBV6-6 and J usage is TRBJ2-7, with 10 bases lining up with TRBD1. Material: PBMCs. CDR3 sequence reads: CASSYSSLGQGYEQYF. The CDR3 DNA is TGTGCCAGCAGTTACTCGAGTTTGGGACAGGGGTACGAGCAGTACTTC.